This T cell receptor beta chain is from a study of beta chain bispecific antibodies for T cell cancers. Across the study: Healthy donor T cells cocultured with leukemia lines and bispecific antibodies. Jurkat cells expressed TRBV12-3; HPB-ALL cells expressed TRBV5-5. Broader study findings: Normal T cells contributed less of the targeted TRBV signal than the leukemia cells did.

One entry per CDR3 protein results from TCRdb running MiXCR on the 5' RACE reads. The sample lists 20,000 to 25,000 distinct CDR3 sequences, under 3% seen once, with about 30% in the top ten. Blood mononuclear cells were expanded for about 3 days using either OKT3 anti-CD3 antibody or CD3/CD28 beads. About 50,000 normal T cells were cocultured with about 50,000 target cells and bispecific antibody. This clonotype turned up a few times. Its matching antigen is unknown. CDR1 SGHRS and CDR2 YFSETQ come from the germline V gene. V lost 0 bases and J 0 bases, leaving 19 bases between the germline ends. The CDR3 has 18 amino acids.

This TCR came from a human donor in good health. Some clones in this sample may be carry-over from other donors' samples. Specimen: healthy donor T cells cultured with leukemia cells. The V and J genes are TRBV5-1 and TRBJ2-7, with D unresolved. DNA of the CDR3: TGCGCCAGCAGCTTGGAGGGTAGCCAGTGGGCCTCCTCCTACGAGCAGTACTTC. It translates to CASSLEGSQWASSYEQYF.